This T cell receptor beta chain appears in the sequencing data of a study of identifying expanded T cells in peripheral blood. The CDR3 length is 14 residues. Germline loops: CDR1 SQVTM, CDR2 ANQGSEA. V was cut by 3 bases and J by 4 bases, with 13 bases left in between. Findings and limits, study-wide: Approximately 2-week clone count variance significantly increased as total template count grew. Technical replicates showed around 1.3 changed clones; roughly two weeks about 16.4; four weeks 19.

Details on this clone: Its matching antigen is unknown.

Clones were sequenced by immunoSEQ multiplex PCR, and TCRdb holds only the in-frame ones, with some missing. Of about 94,000 clones in the sample, 70% to 90% were seen once. The chain combines TRBV29-1 with TRBJ1-3; no firm D call. The clonotype originates from a person aged 18 to 70 in good health. Source material: blood. The CDR3 sequence: CSVDRFSLGNTIYF. The CDR3, as DNA: TGCAGCGTTGACAGGTTCTCATTAGGAAACACCATATATTTT.